This T cell receptor beta chain appears in the sequencing data of a study of Ad26.COV2.S vaccination and SARS-CoV-2 variants. Broader study findings: Those who received vaccine or placebo ended up with similar non-spike TCR breadth.

Treatment denoted: some 19 received Ad26.COV2.S at low or high dose, single or two shots; roughly 5 received placebo; per-sample allocation not given. Each sample was drawn 63 days after the first injection (of vaccine or placebo). Profiling relied on immunoSEQ multiplex PCR, and the TCRdb table lists in-frame clones only, not all of them. The table lists a few hundred thousand clones, about nine tenths of them singletons. The CDR3 has 15 residues. The V end lost 0 bases, the J end lost 5 bases, and 14 bases lay between the germline ends. Germline V gene data show CDR1 as ENHRY and CDR2 as SYGVKD. In the case of this clone: Its target is unknown.

The receptor's source is a person aged 18-60 years who received the Ad26.COV2.S COVID-19 vaccine or a placebo. The sample in question was peripheral blood, obtained in a trial of Ad26.COV2.S vaccine versus placebo. V usage is TRBV10-3 and J usage is TRBJ2-7; D may be TRBD1 (6 bases). CDR3 sequence: CAISESEAGAHEQYF. CDR3 sequence (DNA): TGTGCCATCAGTGAGTCGGAGGCAGGGGCCCACGAGCAGTACTTC.